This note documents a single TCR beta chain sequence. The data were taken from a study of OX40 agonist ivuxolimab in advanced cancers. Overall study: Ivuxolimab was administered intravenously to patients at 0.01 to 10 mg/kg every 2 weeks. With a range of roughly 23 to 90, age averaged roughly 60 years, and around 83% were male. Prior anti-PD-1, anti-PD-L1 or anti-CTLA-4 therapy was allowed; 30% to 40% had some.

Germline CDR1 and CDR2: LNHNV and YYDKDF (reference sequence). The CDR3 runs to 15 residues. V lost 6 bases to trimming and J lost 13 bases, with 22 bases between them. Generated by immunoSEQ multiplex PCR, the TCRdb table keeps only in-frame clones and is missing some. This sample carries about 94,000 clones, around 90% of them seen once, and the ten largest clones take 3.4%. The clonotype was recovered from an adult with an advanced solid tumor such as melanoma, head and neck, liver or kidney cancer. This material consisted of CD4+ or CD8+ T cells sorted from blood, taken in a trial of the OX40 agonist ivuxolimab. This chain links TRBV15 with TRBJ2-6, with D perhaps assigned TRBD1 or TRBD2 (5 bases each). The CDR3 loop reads CATRLGRDPRQVLTF. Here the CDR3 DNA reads TGTGCCACCAGGCTGGGTAGGGACCCCCGGCAAGTCCTGACTTTC.